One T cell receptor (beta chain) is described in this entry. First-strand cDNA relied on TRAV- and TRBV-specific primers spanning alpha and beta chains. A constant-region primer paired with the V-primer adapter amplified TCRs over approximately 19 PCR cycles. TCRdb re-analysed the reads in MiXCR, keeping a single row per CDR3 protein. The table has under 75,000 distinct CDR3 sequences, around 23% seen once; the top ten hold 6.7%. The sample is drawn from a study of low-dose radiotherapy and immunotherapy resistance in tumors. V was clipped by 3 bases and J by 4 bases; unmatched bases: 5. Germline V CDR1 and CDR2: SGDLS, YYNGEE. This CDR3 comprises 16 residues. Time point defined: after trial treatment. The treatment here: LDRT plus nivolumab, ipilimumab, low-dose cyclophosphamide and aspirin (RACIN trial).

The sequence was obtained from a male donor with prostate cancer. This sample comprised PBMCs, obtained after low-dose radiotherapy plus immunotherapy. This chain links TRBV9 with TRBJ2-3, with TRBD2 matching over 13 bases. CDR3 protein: CASSATGLAGPDTQYF. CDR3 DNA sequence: TGTGCCAGCAGCGCGACGGGACTAGCGGGACCAGATACGCAGTATTTT.